This paragraph reports one T cell receptor beta chain. Antigen specificity is unknown. The trim removed 2 bases at V and 5 bases at J, leaving 3 bases unmatched. The CDR3 runs to 15 residues. Germline V gene lookup returns CDR1 MNHNS and CDR2 SASEGT. This sample stems from a study of cytomegalovirus exposure and HLA in healthy donors. Study details: T cells numbering about 200 million yielded approximately 100 million unique TCR beta sequences in an earlier analysis.

It was with 60 Vbeta and 13 Jbeta primers that the PCR ran. Authors' methods: As a later analysis found, there were 78 million or so unique TCR beta chains, of which roughly 11 million were shared. The protocol was immunoSEQ multiplex PCR, while the TCRdb copy is restricted to in-frame clones and leaves out a portion. V and J calls and clone size come straight from that table; D and trimming were deduced from the DNA. The data show fewer than 250,000 clones, roughly 80% seen once. General study points: Cytomegalovirus association was assigned to over 150 TCR beta chains. Across donors, most TCRs were seen rarely, yet some public ones were widespread.

The chain combines TRBV6-1 with TRBJ2-5; the match to TRBD2 covers 12 bases. This sequence originates from a man in his forties in good health and CMV-seronegative. The sample consisted of PBMCs. CDR3: CASSELAGGLETQYF. The CDR3 DNA reads TGTGCCAGCAGTGAACTAGCGGGGGGGCTCGAGACCCAGTACTTC.